These 20 T cell receptor beta chains were sequenced from one sample in a study of T-cell memory formation after mild COVID-19. TCRdb analysed the 5' RACE reads with MiXCR anew, one entry per CDR3 protein. Here the sample spans 250,000 or so distinct CDR3 sequences, 15% to 20% being singletons. Material for sequencing was PBMCs or a T cell subset sorted from them (not recorded which). Every receptor here comes from a young man who had mild COVID-19 (a few samples of this study predate the infection). Cell type and time point are not known.

The chain has TRBV6-5 and TRBJ1-2; TRBD1 is a possible D gene (6 bases). The CDR3 has 15 residues. The V end lost 8 bases, the J end lost 4 bases, and 20 bases lay between the germline ends. CDR1 and CDR2 from the germline V gene are MNHEY and SVGAGI. DNA for the CDR3: TGTGCCAGCCGGATAAGGGCAGGGGAGACCTATGGCTACACCTTC. It translates to CASRIRAGETYGYTF.

CDR3 coding DNA: TGTGCCAGCAGCTTATCCGGTGGAAACAATCAGCCCCAGCATTTT. Amino acid sequence: CASSLSGGNNQPQHF. The J gene is TRBJ1-5, the V gene TRBV11-1; D unresolved. This CDR3 is 15 amino acids long. Germline V CDR1 and CDR2: SGHAT, FQDESV (reference sequence). V was clipped by 2 bases and J by 3 bases, with 11 bases between them. The entire variable domain, with the rest obtained from reference TRBV11-1 and TRBJ1-5, is as follows: EAEVAQSPRYKITEKSQAVAFWCDPISGHATLYWYRQILGQGPELLVQFQDESVVDDSQLPKDRFSAERLKGVDSTLKIQPAELGDSAMYLCASSLSGGNNQPQHFGDGTRLSIL.

J is TRBJ2-2 and V is TRBV6-5; the D gene is possibly TRBD1 (6 bases). Trimming took off 7 bases at V and 2 bases at J, with 8 bases between the two ends. CDR1 is MNHEY, CDR2 SVGAGI, per germline. The CDR3 has 13 amino acids. CDR3 bases: TGTGCCAGCATGGACAGAAACACCGGGGAGCTGTTTTTT. This sequence encodes CASMDRNTGELFF.

J is TRBJ2-2 and V is TRBV7-3, with D possibly being TRBD1 (6 bases). Germline V gene data show CDR1 as SGHTA and CDR2 as FQGTGA. This CDR3 region has 13 residues. The V end lost 5 bases, the J end lost 6 bases, and 10 bases lay between the germline ends. The CDR3 DNA is TGTGCCAGCAGCCCGGGACATTCCGGGGAGCTGTTTTTT. Translated, it gives CASSPGHSGELFF.

This clonotype has a count of ten or more. The chain carries TRBV4-2 and TRBJ2-7, with D tentatively TRBD2 (5 bases). Germline assignment: CDR1 LGHNA and CDR2 YNFKEQ. The V gene lost 5 bases and the J gene lost 3 bases, with 11 bases spanning the gap. The CDR3 loop spans 13 amino acids. Written as DNA, the CDR3 is TGTGCCAGCAGCGCTGACGGAGGCTACGAGCAGTACTTC. It translates to CASSADGGYEQYF.

The chain is built from TRBV11-2 and TRBJ2-5; D may correspond to TRBD1 or TRBD2 (7 bases each). This CDR3 is built from 15 residues. CDR1 and CDR2 (germline): SGHAT, FQNNGV. With 4 bases removed from V and 1 base from J, the gap between germline ends came to 13 bases. This CDR3 is CASSYGGTVQETQYF. CDR3 nucleotide sequence: TGTGCCAGCAGCTACGGGGGGACAGTCCAAGAGACCCAGTACTTC.

In its sample, this clonotype was seen a few times. The chain uses TRBV19 and TRBJ2-1; unclear D gene. This CDR3 is 11 amino acids long. The germline V gene has CDR1 LNHDA and CDR2 SQIVND (reference sequence). V dropped 7 bases and J dropped 9 bases, with 10 bases sitting between them. The CDR3 region has the DNA TGTGCCAGTAAGTCGGCAGCTGAGCAGTTCTTC. It translates to CASKSAAEQFF.

Ten or more counts support this clonotype. This rearrangement joins TRBV10-2 to TRBJ1-3, with 8 bases that match TRBD1. V dropped 6 bases and J dropped 3; count of bases not matched to a gene: 4. The germline V gene has CDR1 WSHSY and CDR2 SAAADI. This CDR3 is built from 14 residues. Written as DNA, the CDR3 is TGCGCCAGCAGCAGGGGGCTGGATGGAAACACCATATATTTT. Translating it yields CASSRGLDGNTIYF.

This clonotype was detected only a few times. The rearrangement joins TRBV6-5 to TRBJ2-2, with D unresolved. This CDR3 contains 14 residues. V was cut by 0 bases and J by 7 bases, with 9 bases left in between. Per germline, CDR1 MNHEY and CDR2 SVGAGI. The CDR3 loop reads CASSYSPDGGELFF. The DNA of the CDR3 is TGTGCCAGCAGTTACTCCCCTGACGGCGGGGAGCTGTTTTTT.

Only a few counts were recorded for this clonotype. The rearrangement joins TRBV6-2 or TRBV6-3 to TRBJ1-5; no firm D call. There are 14 residues in the CDR3. CDR1 is MNHEY, CDR2 SVGEGT, per germline. V was shortened by 2 bases and J by 5 bases, with 10 bases between the two germline ends. The CDR3 region is CASSYGVQHQPQHF. CDR3 nucleotides: TGTGCCAGCAGTTACGGGGTACAGCATCAGCCCCAGCATTTT.

Only a few counts were recorded for this clonotype. The chain has TRBV29-1 and TRBJ2-1; 8 bases align to TRBD1. From germline, CDR1 is SQVTM and CDR2 ANQGSEA. This CDR3 spans 13 amino acids. The V and J ends lost 6 bases and 7 bases, in that order; junction bases with no gene match: 8. The CDR3 DNA is TGCAGCGTCGACGGACAGGGTTGGAATGAGCAGTTCTTC. Encoded protein: CSVDGQGWNEQFF.

The chain carries TRBV5-6 and TRBJ2-7, with D possibly being TRBD2 (5 bases). CDR1 is SGHDT and CDR2 is YYEEEE in the germline V gene. V was shortened by 0 bases and J by 3 bases, with 13 bases between the two germline ends. The CDR3 is made up of 15 amino acids. The CDR3 sequence: CASSLAVGGGYEQYF. The DNA of the CDR3 is TGTGCCAGCAGCTTGGCCGTAGGAGGCGGCTACGAGCAGTACTTC.

This clonotype has a handful of counts. The chain is built from TRBV7-9 and TRBJ2-7; D gene ambiguous. CDR3 size: 13 residues. Germline V gives CDR1 SEHNR, CDR2 FQNEAQ (reference sequence). V lost 5 bases, J lost 4 bases, and 12 bases lay in between. Here the CDR3 DNA reads TGTGCCAGCAGCGAACCTATGAGGTACGAGCAGTACTTC. As protein: CASSEPMRYEQYF.

The rearrangement links TRBV7-3 to TRBJ2-3; D might be TRBD2 (5 bases). The V gene's germline CDR1 is SGHTA and CDR2 FQGTGA. This CDR3 contains 16 residues. V dropped 5 bases and J dropped 1 base, with 16 bases sitting between them. The chain's CDR3 is CASSAGISWGTDTQYF. The CDR3 DNA reads as TGTGCCAGCAGCGCCGGGATCTCTTGGGGCACAGATACGCAGTATTTT.

The rearrangement joins TRBV6-2 or TRBV6-3 to TRBJ2-7; D not resolved. Germline loops: CDR1 MNHEY, CDR2 SVGEGT. Trimming shortened V by 3 bases and J by 3 bases, and 3 bases separated the two germline ends. The CDR3 consists of 11 residues. The CDR3 coding sequence is TGTGCCAGCAGTTATTTCTACGAGCAGTACTTC. It specifies CASSYFYEQYF.

This clonotype was observed at least ten times. The gene calls are TRBV5-1 and TRBJ2-1, with D possibly matching TRBD1 (6 bases). This CDR3 contains 15 residues. Germline assignment: CDR1 SGHRS and CDR2 YFSETQ. Trimming removed 3 bases at V and 2 bases at J, with 12 bases between. CDR3 DNA sequence: TGCGCCAGCAGCTCCAGAGGGGACACCTACAATGAGCAGTTCTTC. Its translation: CASSSRGDTYNEQFF. Combining the CDR3 with reference TRBV5-1 and TRBJ2-1 gives the whole variable domain KAGVTQTPRYLIKTRGQQVTLSCSPISGHRSVSWYQQTPGQGLQFLFEYFSETQRNKGNFPGRFSGRQFSNSRSEMNVSTLELGDSALYLCASSSRGDTYNEQFFGPGTRLTVL.

The chain has TRBV27 and TRBJ2-3; D gene unclear. The CDR3 has 16 amino acids. Trimming shortened V by 2 bases and J by 2 bases, and 14 bases separated the two germline ends. In germline, CDR1 is MNHEY, CDR2 SMNVEV (reference sequence). Written as DNA, the CDR3 is TGTGCCAGCAGTTTAACGTGGGAAGTGGACACAGATACGCAGTATTTT. Encoded protein: CASSLTWEVDTDTQYF.

The V and J genes are TRBV6-2 or TRBV6-3 and TRBJ2-7, with 8 positions matching TRBD1. V lost 6 bases, J lost 6 bases, and 7 bases stayed unmatched. Germline V gene data show CDR1 as MNHEY and CDR2 as SVGEGT. The CDR3 is made up of 13 amino acids. This chain's CDR3 is CASSKQGVGEQYF. Written as DNA, the CDR3 is TGTGCCAGCAGCAAACAGGGGGTCGGCGAGCAGTACTTC.

This clonotype was seen a handful of times. The rearrangement links TRBV6-2 or TRBV6-3 to TRBJ2-6; 7 bases agree with TRBD1. V was pared by 2 bases and J by 2 bases, with 3 bases of the junction left unmatched. CDR1 MNHEY and CDR2 SVGEGT come from the germline V gene. The CDR3 has 16 residues. The CDR3 here is CASSYPDRAGANVLTF. CDR3 nucleotides: TGTGCCAGCAGTTACCCCGACAGGGCTGGGGCCAACGTCCTGACTTTC.

This clonotype has just a few counts. The gene calls are TRBV20-1 and TRBJ1-5; a weak D match, TRBD1 (5 bases). The germline gives CDR1 DFQATT, CDR2 SNEGSKA (reference sequence). The CDR3 loop spans 13 amino acids. Trimming took 3 bases from V and 4 from J, leaving 10 bases between them. DNA of the CDR3: TGCAGTGCTAGTGCTGAGGGGAATCAGCCCCAGCATTTT. Translating gives CSASAEGNQPQHF.